The 3 T cell receptor beta chains in this list originate from one sample, sequenced in a study of blood T cells in healthy people across ages. PCR was performed a second time for about 7 to 11 cycles using a sample-barcoded 5' primer and a J-beta primer mix. TCRdb passed the 5' RACE reads through MiXCR, listing each CDR3 protein once. Among about 800,000 distinct CDR3 sequences listed, roughly 25% were seen once. This sample was also put to use in a study of T cells of mothers and their children.

Sequencing input: blood. The receptor source for this set is a boy under 18 in good health.

This clonotype was seen a handful of times. This sequence joins TRBV19 and TRBJ1-3, with 7 positions matching TRBD1. The CDR3 consists of 14 residues. V shed 6 bases, J shed 4 bases, and the junction held 6 bases outside the gene matches. Germline lookup yields CDR1 LNHDA and CDR2 SQIVND (reference sequence). CDR3 sequence: CASRPGTVGNTIYF. The CDR3 coding sequence is TGTGCCAGTAGACCCGGGACAGTCGGAAACACCATATATTTT.

The chain combines TRBV12-3 or TRBV12-4 with TRBJ1-2; D gene unclear. Trimming shortened V by 4 bases and J by 2 bases, and 11 bases separated the two germline ends. The CDR3 has 14 amino acids. As DNA, the CDR3 is TGTGCCAGCAGTTCCAGGATCCTAAACTATGGCTACACCTTC. Translating it yields CASSSRILNYGYTF.

The V gene is TRBV7-9, the J gene TRBJ2-5, with D possibly matching TRBD2 (6 bases). The assigned J gene may be wrong: the sequence end matches TRBJ2-1 better. The germline V gene has CDR1 SEHNR and CDR2 FQNEAQ (reference sequence). The CDR3 length is 14 residues. In DNA form, the CDR3 reads TGTGCCAGCAGCTCCCGATCGACTAGCAATGAGCAGTTCTTC. It is translated as CASSSRSTSNEQFF.